The rows below give T cell receptor beta chains drawn from one sample of a study of cytomegalovirus exposure and HLA in healthy donors. Libraries were prepared by immunoSEQ multiplex PCR; TCRdb keeps only in-frame clonotypes and omits some of them. The table records approximately 220,000 clones, roughly 84% of them present only once. The material sequenced was PBMCs. Source of these receptors: a girl aged 10 to 17 in good health and CMV-seronegative. Each CDR3 is given with its conserved first and last residue. Fields, in order: clone size, J gene, V gene, D gene, CDR3 protein, CDR3 DNA. A D gene is named only where the DNA matches it firmly. Expanded clones get a size class; other rows say once, few or many, or leave the size out.

>-|TRBJ1-1|TRBV5-6|TRBD1
CASSFSPGTGSTEAFF
TGTGCCAGCAGCTTCAGTCCCGGGACAGGGAGCACTGAAGCTTTCTTT
>-|TRBJ2-2|TRBV15|TRBD2
CATSRDFRTSGSTGELFF
TGTGCCACCAGCAGAGATTTCCGGACTAGCGGAAGCACCGGGGAGCTGTTTTTT
>-|TRBJ1-2|TRBV2|-
CASRGQNYGYTF
TGTGCCAGCAGAGGACAGAACTATGGCTACACCTTC
>-|TRBJ1-3|TRBV5-4|-
CASSADPGSGNTIYF
TGTGCCAGCAGCGCGGACCCAGGGTCCGGAAACACCATATATTTT
>-|TRBJ1-6|TRBV7-3|-
CASSLKPGPTRLWAQSRYNSPLHF
TGTGCCAGCAGCTTAAAGCCAGGGCCCACAAGGCTCTGGGCACAATCGCGCTATAATTCACCCCTCCACTTT
>-|TRBJ1-5|TRBV30|-
CAWSVGAVRQPQHF
TGTGCCTGGAGTGTAGGAGCTGTCCGTCAGCCCCAGCATTTT
>few|TRBJ1-1|TRBV19|-
CASSTMDRKTEAFF
TGTGCCAGTAGTACCATGGACAGAAAAACTGAAGCTTTCTTT
>-|TRBJ1-2|TRBV28|-
CASSLSYGYTF
TGTGCCAGCAGTTTGTCTTATGGCTACACCTTC
>-|TRBJ2-5|TRBV5-1|-
CASSPGETQYF
TGCGCCAGCAGCCCAGGGGAGACCCAGTACTTC
>-|TRBJ2-7|TRBV28|-
CASSIQVYEQYF
TGTGCCAGCAGTATACAGGTCTACGAGCAGTACTTC
>-|TRBJ2-2|TRBV4-1|TRBD1
CASRDRGQYSTGELFF
TGCGCCAGCAGGGACAGGGGGCAATATAGCACCGGGGAGCTGTTTTTT
>-|TRBJ1-5|TRBV28|TRBD1
CASSLRPDRGPWGVQPQHF
TGTGCCAGCAGCCTACGCCCGGACAGGGGGCCCTGGGGAGTTCAGCCCCAGCATTTT
>-|TRBJ2-1|TRBV30|TRBD2
CAWSVGLAGEWEQFF
TGTGCCTGGAGTGTGGGGCTAGCGGGAGAATGGGAGCAGTTCTTC
>-|TRBJ2-7|TRBV27|-
CASSRTVAYEQYF
TGTGCCAGCAGTAGGACAGTCGCCTACGAGCAGTACTTC
>-|TRBJ1-5|TRBV2|-
CASRLTQGSQPQHF
TGTGCCAGCAGGCTAACACAGGGTAGTCAGCCCCAGCATTTT
>-|TRBJ1-2|TRBV25-1|-
CASSPSIRQETYYGYTF
TGTGCCAGCAGTCCCTCCATTAGACAGGAGACTTACTATGGCTACACCTTC